The 21 T cell receptor beta chains below come from one sample, sequenced in a study of blood T cells in healthy people across ages. It was with a sample-barcoded 5' primer and a J-beta primer mix that a second PCR of roughly 7 to 11 cycles was run. TCRdb reanalysed the 5' RACE reads using MiXCR and keeps one entry per CDR3 protein. The data contain around 780,000 distinct CDR3 sequences, around a quarter of them singletons. This same sample was also taken into another study, of T cells of mothers and their children.

Material for sequencing was blood. The receptors were sampled from a boy between 10 and 17 years old in good health.

V and J are TRBV5-1 and TRBJ1-1, with D perhaps TRBD1 (6 bases). The V end lost 6 bases, the J end lost 0 bases, and 18 bases lay between the germline ends. CDR1 is SGHRS and CDR2 is YFSETQ in the germline V gene. The length of the CDR3 is 16 residues. The CDR3 sequence is CASNSGGGGMNTEAFF. The CDR3 bases are TGCGCCAGCAACTCAGGAGGGGGTGGAATGAACACTGAAGCTTTCTTT.

This clonotype was observed a few times. DNA of the CDR3: TGTGCCAGCAGCGAACCGGGGGGGGACTCCTACAATGAGCAGTTCTTC. Its protein product is CASSEPGGDSYNEQFF. V usage is TRBV3-1 and J usage is TRBJ2-1; 8 nucleotides agree with TRBD2. V was clipped by 5 bases and J by 0 bases; unmatched bases: 6. Germline V gives CDR1 LGHDT, CDR2 YNNKEL (reference sequence). This CDR3 is built from 16 residues.

J is TRBJ2-1 and V is TRBV9; TRBD2 matches 7 bases. The CDR3 spans 15 residues. V shed 0 bases, J shed 6 bases, and the junction held 6 bases outside the gene matches. From germline, CDR1 is SGDLS and CDR2 YYNGEE. The CDR3 region has the DNA TGTGCCAGCAGCGTAGGAGGAGCGGGGTTCAATGAGCAGTTCTTC. Its protein product is CASSVGGAGFNEQFF.

V usage is TRBV12-3 or TRBV12-4 and J usage is TRBJ2-5; 10 nucleotides agree with TRBD2. The CDR3 is made up of 15 amino acids. V gave up 10 bases and J gave up 0 bases; unmatched junction bases: 8. The CDR3 nucleotides are TGTGCCACCAAACCCGGACTAGCGGACCAAGAGACCCAGTACTTC. Its translation is CATKPGLADQETQYF.

The rearrangement joins TRBV12-3 or TRBV12-4 to TRBJ1-5, with no clear D. Trimming took 7 bases from V and 3 from J, leaving 7 bases between them. The CDR3 spans 12 residues. The DNA for the CDR3 is TGTGCCAGCAACAACCCCAATCAGCCCCAGCATTTT. Protein product: CASNNPNQPQHF.

V usage is TRBV12-3 or TRBV12-4 and J usage is TRBJ2-5; 12 bases agree with TRBD2. The last part of the DNA fits TRBJ2-1 better; the J call may be wrong. The CDR3 is made up of 14 amino acids. This CDR3 is CASRPSGGAQEQFF. CDR3 nucleotides: TGTGCCAGCAGGCCTAGCGGGGGGGCCCAGGAGCAGTTCTTC.

This sequence joins TRBV3-1 and TRBJ2-3; 8 nucleotides agree with TRBD2. The CDR3 sequence is 16 residues long. In germline, CDR1 is LGHDT, CDR2 YNNKEL (reference sequence). V shed 3 bases, J shed 3 bases, and the junction held 8 bases outside the gene matches. The CDR3 is CASSQGLRGGTDTQYF. The CDR3 region has the DNA TGTGCCAGCAGCCAGGGATTACGGGGGGGTACAGATACGCAGTATTTT.

Only a few counts were recorded for this clonotype. This chain uses TRBV5-4 with TRBJ2-1, with 14 bases aligning to TRBD2. V was pared by 4 bases and J by 4 bases, with 7 bases of the junction left unmatched. CDR1 is SGHNT and CDR2 is YYREEE in the germline V gene (reference sequence). The CDR3 spans 17 residues. Written as DNA, the CDR3 is TGTGCCAGCAGCCAAGGGACTAGCGGGGGTCTGTACAATGAGCAGTTCTTC. Translating gives CASSQGTSGGLYNEQFF.

CDR3 sequence: CASSRRGALYYSSYEQYF. DNA of the CDR3: TGTGCCAGCAGCCGTCGAGGGGCCTTGTACTACTCCTCCTACGAGCAGTACTTC. The chain combines TRBV5-6 with TRBJ2-7; D assignment may be TRBD1 or TRBD2 (5 bases each). CDR1 SGHDT and CDR2 YYEEEE come from the germline V gene. The germline V and J ends were trimmed by 4 bases and 0 bases, with 23 bases remaining between them. The CDR3 is made up of 18 amino acids. The full variable domain, its missing parts supplied by reference TRBV5-6 and TRBJ2-7, is DAGVTQSPTHLIKTRGQQVTLRCSPKSGHDTVSWYQQALGQGPQFIFQYYEEEERQRGNFPDRFSGHQFPNYSSELNVNALLLGDSALYLCASSRRGALYYSSYEQYFGPGTRLTVT.

CDR3 region: CSASLGASSGQPQHF. DNA of the CDR3: TGCAGTGCTAGTCTAGGGGCGTCGTCCGGGCAGCCCCAGCATTTT. The genes are TRBV20-1 and TRBJ1-5; D might be TRBD1 (5 bases). The germline CDR1 and CDR2 sequences are DFQATT and SNEGSKA (reference sequence). V shed 3 bases and J shed 7 bases, with 19 bases lying between them. The CDR3 covers 15 residues.

The sample holds a few counts of this clonotype. The chain is built from TRBV6-5 and TRBJ2-5; no firm D call. Trimming pared 7 bases from V and 5 bases from J, leaving 14 bases between. The CDR3 covers 13 residues. Germline CDR1 MNHEY, CDR2 SVGAGI. As DNA, the CDR3 is TGTGCCAGCACCGGGCCTGGCGGCGAGACCCAGTACTTC. As protein: CASTGPGGETQYF.

The chain recombines TRBV5-1 with TRBJ1-1; D remains ambiguous. Trimming took 0 bases from V and 7 from J, leaving 10 bases between them. The CDR3 runs to 13 residues. Per germline, CDR1 SGHRS and CDR2 YFSETQ. CDR3: CASSLGRSNEAFF. CDR3 nucleotides: TGCGCCAGCAGCTTGGGAAGGAGTAATGAAGCTTTCTTT.

V gene TRBV27 combines with J gene TRBJ2-5; the match to TRBD1 covers 9 bases. Near its end, the DNA agrees better with TRBJ2-7, so the J call may be wrong. Germline V CDR1 and CDR2: MNHEY, SMNVEV (reference sequence). CDR3 size: 16 residues. CDR3 amino acids: CASSLRGTGMMYEQYF. CDR3 DNA: TGTGCCAGCAGCCTCCGCGGGACAGGGATGATGTACGAGCAGTACTTC.

V and J are TRBV6-5 and TRBJ1-2, with D perhaps matching TRBD1 (6 bases). CDR1 and CDR2 from the germline V gene are MNHEY and SVGAGI. The CDR3 contains 18 residues. The V and J ends lost 4 bases and 0 bases respectively, with 21 bases between them. The CDR3 coding sequence is TGTGCCAGCAGTTCAGGGGCGAATCCGGCGTTCACTAACTATGGCTACACCTTC. Its protein product is CASSSGANPAFTNYGYTF.

This clonotype was observed at least ten times. CDR3 DNA sequence: TGTGCCAGCTCACCCGAAGGGGAGCAGTTCTTC. Translation: CASSPEGEQFF. The chain uses TRBV18 and TRBJ2-5; no reliable D call. The end of the DNA fits TRBJ2-1 better, so the J call may be wrong. The CDR3 is 11 amino acids. Germline CDR1 KGHSH, CDR2 LQKENI.

The chain uses TRBV12-3 or TRBV12-4 and TRBJ1-5; 8 bases map to TRBD1. Germline trimming cut 4 bases from V and 6 bases from J; bases unmatched to any gene: 5. The CDR3 has 14 amino acids. The DNA for the CDR3 is TGTGCCAGCAGTTGGCAGGGGGCTACTCAGCCCCAGCATTTT. Its translation is CASSWQGATQPQHF.

This clonotype was detected only a few times. The V gene is TRBV20-1, the J gene TRBJ1-1; 8 bases agree with TRBD1. The CDR3 has 18 amino acids. Per germline, CDR1 DFQATT and CDR2 SNEGSKA (reference sequence). V shed 0 bases and J 1 base; nucleotides not matched to a gene: 13. The chain's CDR3 is CSARDLSQTGAGNTEAFF. In DNA, the CDR3 is TGCAGTGCTAGAGATCTTTCACAGACAGGGGCTGGGAACACTGAAGCTTTCTTT.

J is TRBJ2-3 and V is TRBV5-1; 9 positions agree with TRBD1. The length of the CDR3 is 15 residues. Germline CDR1 SGHRS, CDR2 YFSETQ. V lost 4 bases to trimming and J lost 2 bases; unmatched junction nucleotides: 5. CDR3 sequence: CASSRDRVDTDTQYF. In DNA form, the CDR3 reads TGCGCCAGCAGCCGGGACAGGGTTGACACAGATACGCAGTATTTT.

The chain joins TRBV12-3 or TRBV12-4 to TRBJ2-5, with D tentatively TRBD1 (5 bases). V was cut by 7 bases and J by 3 bases, with 12 bases left in between. The CDR3 length is 13 residues. The CDR3 DNA is TGTGCCAGCAAAGATGGCAGGGAAGAGACCCAGTACTTC. The encoded protein is CASKDGREETQYF.

This clonotype was detected a few times. The rearrangement links TRBV27 to TRBJ1-1; possible D gene TRBD1, 6 bases. V lost 4 bases and J lost 11, with 14 bases in between. The CDR3 spans 12 residues. CDR1 MNHEY and CDR2 SMNVEV come from the germline V gene (reference sequence). The CDR3 region is CASSSIGGQAFF. CDR3 nucleotide sequence: TGTGCCAGCAGTTCCATCGGGGGGCAGGCTTTCTTT.

This rearrangement joins TRBV3-1 to TRBJ1-3, with TRBD1 matching over 7 bases. J gave up 3 bases and V 4 bases, and 12 bases lay outside the gene matches. The CDR3 has 17 residues. Germline V lookup: CDR1 LGHDT, CDR2 YNNKEL (reference sequence). CDR3 protein: CASSPHTVRDSGNTIYF. The CDR3 DNA follows: TGTGCCAGCAGCCCGCATACCGTCCGGGACAGTGGAAACACCATATATTTT.